Presented here are 19 T cell receptor beta chains from one specimen sequenced in a study of shared clonotypes between healthy human individuals (dated by TCRdb to 2018 to 2020). Library prep was done by the immunoSEQ multiplex PCR assay. TCRdb stores this immuneACCESS table with in-frame sequences only. Part of the clones is absent; in the studies checked, under half of the shortfall reflects unresolved V genes, and no reason is known for the rest. Here the sample has some 800,000 clones; 80% to 95% occur a single time. The biggest ten clones account for 24% of the sample. For the CD8 naive samples, CD45RO-negative cells were positively selected for CCR7, yielding a CD45RA+CCR7+ population from which TemRA cells were excluded. Input material: naive CD8+ T cells sorted from blood. This sample's cell subset or site label indicates: CD45RA+CCR7+. These receptors all stem from a man aged 25-45 years in good health.

The chain combines TRBV4-1 with TRBJ1-4; D unresolved. The V and J ends lost 4 bases and 8 bases respectively, with 11 bases between them. This CDR3 comprises 13 residues. Germline loops: CDR1 MGHRA, CDR2 YSYEKL. CDR3 DNA: TGCGCCAGCAGCCGAGGACCTCCGGAAAAACTGTTTTTT. This gives the protein CASSRGPPEKLFF.

This chain connects TRBV6-6 to TRBJ2-5; 11 nucleotides agree with TRBD2. Germline lookup yields CDR1 MNHNY and CDR2 SVGAGI (reference sequence). V gave up 6 bases and J gave up 2 bases; unmatched junction bases: 5. The CDR3 spans 15 residues. The CDR3 is CASSDLAGGQETQYF. The CDR3 coding sequence is TGTGCCAGCAGCGATTTAGCGGGAGGGCAAGAGACCCAGTACTTC.

This clone was counted only a few times. The rearrangement uses TRBV7-9 and TRBJ1-1, with 7 bases aligning to TRBD1. CDR3 length: 14 residues. In germline, CDR1 is SEHNR, CDR2 FQNEAQ (reference sequence). Trimming cost V 6 bases and J 2 bases; bases outside gene matches: 6. The CDR3 DNA follows: TGTGCCAGCAGACCACAGGGGAGTAACACTGAAGCTTTCTTT. Protein sequence: CASRPQGSNTEAFF.

The chain has TRBV5-4 and TRBJ2-7, with 10 bases identical to TRBD2. CDR3 length: 15 amino acids. Germline-derived CDR1 and CDR2 are SGHNT and YYREEE (reference sequence). J was trimmed by 2 bases and V by 4 bases; bases with no gene match: 6. CDR3: CASSQRTSGTYEQYF. CDR3 bases: TGTGCCAGCAGCCAAAGGACTAGCGGAACCTACGAGCAGTACTTC. The full variable domain, rest sourced from reference TRBV5-4 and TRBJ2-7, is ETGVTQSPTHLIKTRGQQVTLRCSSQSGHNTVSWYQQALGQGPQFIFQYYREEENGRGNFPPRFSGLQFPNYSSELNVNALELDDSALYLCASSQRTSGTYEQYFGPGTRLTVT.

This rearrangement joins TRBV27 to TRBJ1-2; 9 nucleotides line up with TRBD1. With V trimmed by 3 bases and J by 4 bases, 6 bases remained unmatched. The CDR3 length is 15 residues. Germline V gene lookup returns CDR1 MNHEY and CDR2 SMNVEV (reference sequence). The CDR3 nucleotides are TGTGCCAGCAGTTTCGGGACAGGGTACTCCTATGGCTACACCTTC. Amino acid sequence: CASSFGTGYSYGYTF.

About this clone itself: The sample contains more than one DNA sequence encoding this CDR3. This chain uses TRBV7-9 with TRBJ2-7; D uncertain. Germline-derived CDR1 and CDR2 are SEHNR and FQNEAQ (reference sequence). This CDR3 is 11 amino acids long. The ends were cut back, 5 bases at V and 6 bases at J, with 8 bases in the middle. The chain's CDR3 is CASSPSSEQYF. CDR3 nucleotides: TGTGCCAGCAGCCCCAGTTCCGAGCAGTACTTC. Based on the CDR3 plus reference TRBV7-9 and TRBJ2-7, the full variable domain is DTGVSQNPRHKITKRGQNVTFRCDPISEHNRLYWYRQTLGQGPEFLTYFQNEAQLEKSRLLSDRFSAERPKGSFSTLEIQRTEQGDSAMYLCASSPSSEQYFGPGTRLTVT.

This sequence joins TRBV4-1 and TRBJ2-1; D ambiguous. The ends were cut back, 1 base at V and 3 bases at J, with 7 bases in the middle. This CDR3 spans 14 amino acids. CDR1 is MGHRA, CDR2 YSYEKL, per germline. The CDR3: CASSQVQFYNEQFF. The DNA for the CDR3 is TGCGCCAGCAGCCAAGTGCAGTTCTACAATGAGCAGTTCTTC.

V is TRBV28 and J is TRBJ2-3, with 7 nucleotides matching TRBD1. The germline gives CDR1 MDHEN, CDR2 SYDVKM. V shed 3 bases and J 2 bases; nucleotides not matched to a gene: 5. The CDR3 sequence is 15 residues long. CDR3 sequence: CASSFRQGDTDTQYF. The DNA of the CDR3 is TGTGCCAGCAGTTTCCGACAGGGAGACACAGATACGCAGTATTTT.

The chain links TRBV28 to TRBJ1-1; no definite D call. Germline values: CDR1 MDHEN, CDR2 SYDVKM. This CDR3 comprises 12 residues. V lost 5 bases, J lost 11 bases, and 15 bases lay in between. The CDR3 spells CASSPSQVRAFF. The DNA for the CDR3 is TGTGCCAGCAGTCCTTCACAAGTTCGGGCTTTCTTT.

V usage is TRBV19 and J usage is TRBJ2-7, with 9 bases aligning to TRBD2. V was pared by 3 bases and J by 0 bases, with 9 bases of the junction left unmatched. This CDR3 comprises 17 residues. The germline V gene has CDR1 LNHDA and CDR2 SQIVND (reference sequence). The CDR3 here is CASSMGLRTSDSYEQYF. The CDR3 DNA sequence: TGTGCCAGTAGTATGGGTCTCAGGACTAGCGACTCCTACGAGCAGTACTTC.

The rearrangement uses TRBV6-1 and TRBJ1-5, with 7 positions matching TRBD1. V trimming: 6 bases; J trimming: 1 base; junction bases outside the gene matches: 3. Germline lookup yields CDR1 MNHNS and CDR2 SASEGT. The CDR3 loop spans 14 amino acids. The CDR3 DNA reads as TGTGCCAGCAGCGTGACAGGGAGCAATCAGCCCCAGCATTTT. It is translated as CASSVTGSNQPQHF.

This chain links TRBV7-9 with TRBJ2-5; 8 bases match TRBD2. This CDR3 contains 13 residues. After removal of 5 bases from V and 3 bases from J, the junction contained 2 bases not matched to a gene. CDR1 and CDR2 (germline): SEHNR, FQNEAQ (reference sequence). The CDR3 sequence is CASSSGGEETQYF. The CDR3, as DNA: TGTGCCAGCAGCAGCGGGGGAGAAGAGACCCAGTACTTC.

This chain uses TRBV11-2 with TRBJ2-4; possible D gene TRBD2, 5 bases. Germline-derived CDR1 and CDR2 are SGHAT and FQNNGV. V lost 5 bases and J 0 bases, leaving 14 bases between the germline ends. The CDR3 contains 16 residues. CDR3 coding DNA: TGTGCCAGCAGCATCATCCCTAGCTTAGCCAAAAACATTCAGTACTTC. This encodes CASSIIPSLAKNIQYF.

The chain links TRBV6-6 to TRBJ2-3, with D uncertain. V lost 2 bases and J 4 bases, leaving 10 bases between the germline ends. Germline V gives CDR1 MNHNY, CDR2 SVGAGI (reference sequence). The CDR3 consists of 14 residues. The CDR3 nucleotides read TGTGCCAGCAGTTACATCTCAGGCGCAGATACGCAGTATTTT. It codes for CASSYISGADTQYF.

This chain connects TRBV19 to TRBJ1-5, with D maybe TRBD1 (6 bases). Trimming took 6 bases from V and 0 from J, leaving 12 bases between them. This CDR3 region has 15 residues. Germline CDR1 is LNHDA and CDR2 is SQIVND (reference sequence). CDR3 in amino acids: CASSPGHHSNQPQHF. CDR3 DNA sequence: TGTGCCAGTAGCCCGGGACACCATAGCAATCAGCCCCAGCATTTT.

The chain couples TRBV15 to TRBJ2-2; D might be TRBD2 (5 bases). Trimming pared 9 bases from V and 3 bases from J, leaving 14 bases between. CDR1 is LNHNV and CDR2 is YYDKDF in the germline V gene (reference sequence). This CDR3 contains 14 residues. The CDR3 region is CATGLNRHTGELFF. The CDR3, as DNA: TGTGCCACAGGACTGAATAGGCACACCGGGGAGCTGTTTTTT.

This clone appeared a few times. The chain combines TRBV9 with TRBJ2-1, with a tentative D call TRBD2 (6 bases). The V end lost 2 bases, the J end lost 3 bases, and 9 bases lay between the germline ends. Looked up from germline, CDR1 is SGDLS and CDR2 is YYNGEE. The CDR3 has 14 residues. The CDR3 nucleotides are TGTGCCAGCAGCGTGAGTAGCGGCTACAATGAGCAGTTCTTC. Encoded protein: CASSVSSGYNEQFF.

A word on this clone: Within the sample, other DNA sequences also encode this same CDR3. V is TRBV27 and J is TRBJ2-3; 8 positions agree with TRBD2. Germline assignment: CDR1 MNHEY and CDR2 SMNVEV (reference sequence). Trimming removed 1 base from V and 0 bases from J; junction bases left unmatched: 3. The CDR3 contains 16 residues. CDR3 sequence reads: CASSLLAGGSTDTQYF. CDR3 coding DNA: TGTGCCAGCAGTTTATTGGCGGGAGGTAGCACAGATACGCAGTATTTT.

The chain is built from TRBV6-4 and TRBJ2-3; weak D call: TRBD2 (5 bases). The CDR3 loop spans 14 amino acids. Germline values: CDR1 MRHNA, CDR2 SNTAGT. V was trimmed by 3 bases and J by 5 bases, leaving 12 bases between them. The DNA for the CDR3 is TGTGCCAGCAGTGAACGGCCCGGAGGAGATACGCAGTATTTT. Its translation: CASSERPGGDTQYF.